The T cell receptor beta chain under discussion was sequenced for a study of cytomegalovirus exposure and HLA in healthy donors. Only a few counts were recorded for this clone. A multiplex PCR was run with 60 Vbeta primers and 13 Jbeta primers. Assay used: immunoSEQ multiplex PCR; TCRdb lists only in-frame clones, some missing. The sample holds about 120,000 clones, about 74% seen once. Germline assignment: CDR1 MDHEN and CDR2 SYDVKM. The CDR3 covers 11 residues. Trimming cost V 3 bases and J 8 bases, with 7 bases left between them. The sequence derives from a young man in good health and CMV-seronegative. The chain joins TRBV28 to TRBJ1-2; D not resolved. Sequencing was carried out using PBMCs. The CDR3 region is CASSFLRGYTF. The CDR3 DNA sequence: TGTGCCAGCAGTTTTCTCCGGGGCTACACCTTC.